This T cell receptor beta chain was documented in a study of CD8+CD57+ T cells in acquired aplastic anemia. Overall study: Sorted CD4+ and CD8+ cells gave a mean 3.2 ug DNA, range roughly 0.2 to 27.4 ug. Notes on the study in general: Found in both controls and patients were some 31 CD8+ CDR3 sequences.

Genomic DNA acted as the template from which TCR beta VDJ combination and CDR3 sequence profiling were carried out. A single record per CDR3 protein comes from TCRdb applying MiXCR to the reads. The sample gives a few hundred thousand distinct CDR3 sequences, 60% to 80% of which show up once; 4% is in the top ten. For this clonotype: The antigen remains undetermined.

The specimen was sorted CD4+, CD8+, or CD8+CD57+ T cells (not recorded which) from PBMCs. The receptor was derived from a human donor in good health, serving as a control.

CDR3 DNA sequence: TGTGCCAGCAGCGTAGGGGCTAGCGGGGGGCACACAGATACGCAGTATTTT. Translated, it gives CASSVGASGGHTDTQYF. V usage is TRBV9 and J usage is TRBJ2-3; TRBD2 aligns across 11 bases. The J segment lost 2 bases and the V segment lost 0 bases, leaving 5 bases of the junction unmatched. Germline V CDR1 and CDR2: SGDLS, YYNGEE. CDR3 length equals 17 residues.